This T cell receptor (beta chain) was identified during a study of control samples from healthy donors and cancer patients. Here immunoSEQ multiplex PCR was the method, and the copy in TCRdb shows in-frame clones only, minus some. The sample carries about 180,000 clones, around 90% recorded once. Deletions cut 5 bases from V and 7 bases from J, with 17 bases between. The CDR3 is made up of 15 amino acids. Per germline, CDR1 MDHEN and CDR2 SYDVKM. Sequencing was performed on blood. The chain links TRBV28 to TRBJ2-2; the D call may be TRBD1 or TRBD2 (5 bases each). The receptor comes from a woman between 45 and 65 years old in good health. CDR3 DNA: TGTGCCAGCAGTCTCGGGGCAGTATTTCGCGGGGAGCTGTTTTTT. Translation gives CASSLGAVFRGELFF.